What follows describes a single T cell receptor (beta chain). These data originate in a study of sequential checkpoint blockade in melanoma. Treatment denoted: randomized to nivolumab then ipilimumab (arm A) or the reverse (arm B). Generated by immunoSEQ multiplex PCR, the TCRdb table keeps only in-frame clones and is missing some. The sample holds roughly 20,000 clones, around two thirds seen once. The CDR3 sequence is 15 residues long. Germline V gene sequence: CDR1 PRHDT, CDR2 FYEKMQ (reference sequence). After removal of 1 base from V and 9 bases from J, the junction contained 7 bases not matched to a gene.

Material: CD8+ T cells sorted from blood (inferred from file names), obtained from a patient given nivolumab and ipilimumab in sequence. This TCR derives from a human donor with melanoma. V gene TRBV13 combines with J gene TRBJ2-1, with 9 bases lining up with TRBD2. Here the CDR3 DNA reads TGTGCCAGCAGCTTAGCGGCGGGAGGGGAGACTGAGCAGTTCTTC. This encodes CASSLAAGGETEQFF. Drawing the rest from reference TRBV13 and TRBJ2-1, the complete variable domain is AAGVIQSPRHLIKEKRETATLKCYPIPRHDTVYWYQQGPGQDPQFLISFYEKMQSDKGSIPDRFSAQQFSDYHSELNMSSLELGDSALYFCASSLAAGGETEQFFGPGTRLTVL.